The T cell receptor beta chain under discussion was sequenced for a study of shared clonotypes between healthy human individuals. Germline V gene sequence: CDR1 MNHEY, CDR2 SVGAGI. V lost 6 bases to trimming and J lost 4 bases, with 16 bases between them. The CDR3 has 14 residues. Whole-study findings and limits: Naive CD4 clonotypes overlapped across a handful of donors at about 5.2%. Rarefaction gave evidence that sorted-subset sequencing remained incomplete despite large depth.

The genomic DNA of each subset was split evenly across several immunoSEQ plates. Original processing notes: ImmunoSEQ output lacked quality scores and full-length reads, limiting matched filtering. Sequencing was performed with immunoSEQ multiplex PCR; in TCRdb, only in-frame clones are kept and a portion is missing. V, J and clone size are taken as reported in that table, and D and trimming were inferred from the DNA itself. The table includes approximately 2.5 million clones, under 95% detected once. Remarks on this clone: The antigen is unknown.

The chain employs TRBV6-5 and TRBJ2-7; tentative D call: TRBD1 (6 bases). This clonotype originated in a man in his late teens or twenties in good health. Some clones in this sample may be carry-over from other donors' samples. The sample was naive CD4+ T cells from PBMCs. Stated subset: CD45RA+ positively selected. The CDR3 reads CASSSGTRQYEQYF. Written as DNA, the CDR3 is TGTGCCAGCAGCTCCGGGACACGGCAATACGAGCAGTACTTC.